This TCR beta chain appears in the sequencing data of a study of human thymus T cells. Broader study findings: Unrelated individuals were reported by related research to share highly overlapping thymic repertoires.

The thymus was resected at corrective cardiac surgery. Germline CDR1 reads KGHSH; CDR2 reads LQKENI. The CDR3 runs to 16 residues. Losses at the gene ends were 0 bases for V and 4 bases for J; bases not matched to a gene: 6. About this clone: Its antigen is unknown.

Repertoires were generated with immunoSEQ multiplex PCR, while TCRdb's copy carries only in-frame clones and drops some. The sample lists about 78,000 clones, about 96% occurring once. The sequencing input was thymus tissue. This TCR came from a boy younger than two with a congenital heart defect but otherwise immunologically healthy. The rearrangement joins TRBV18 to TRBJ1-2; 9 bases agree with TRBD1. The CDR3 loop reads CASSPPAGQGIYGYTF. The CDR3 bases are TGTGCCAGCTCACCACCGGCCGGACAGGGGATCTATGGCTACACCTTC.